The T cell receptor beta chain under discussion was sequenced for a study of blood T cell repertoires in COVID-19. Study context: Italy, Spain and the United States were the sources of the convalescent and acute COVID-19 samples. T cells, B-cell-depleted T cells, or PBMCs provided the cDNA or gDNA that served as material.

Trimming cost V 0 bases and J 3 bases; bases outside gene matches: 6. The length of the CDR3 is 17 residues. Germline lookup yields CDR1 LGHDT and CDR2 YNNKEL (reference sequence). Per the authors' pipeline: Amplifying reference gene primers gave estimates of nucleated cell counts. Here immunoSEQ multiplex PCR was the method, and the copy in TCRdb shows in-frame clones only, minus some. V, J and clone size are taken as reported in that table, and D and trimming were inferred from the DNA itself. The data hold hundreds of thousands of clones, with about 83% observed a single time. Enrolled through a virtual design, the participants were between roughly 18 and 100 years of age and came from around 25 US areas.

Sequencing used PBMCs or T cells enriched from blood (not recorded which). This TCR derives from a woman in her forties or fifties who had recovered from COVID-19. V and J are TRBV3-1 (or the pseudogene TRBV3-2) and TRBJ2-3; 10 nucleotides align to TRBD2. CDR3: CASSQEPPAGGTDTQYF. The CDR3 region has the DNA TGTGCCAGCAGCCAAGAGCCCCCAGCGGGGGGGACAGATACGCAGTATTTT.